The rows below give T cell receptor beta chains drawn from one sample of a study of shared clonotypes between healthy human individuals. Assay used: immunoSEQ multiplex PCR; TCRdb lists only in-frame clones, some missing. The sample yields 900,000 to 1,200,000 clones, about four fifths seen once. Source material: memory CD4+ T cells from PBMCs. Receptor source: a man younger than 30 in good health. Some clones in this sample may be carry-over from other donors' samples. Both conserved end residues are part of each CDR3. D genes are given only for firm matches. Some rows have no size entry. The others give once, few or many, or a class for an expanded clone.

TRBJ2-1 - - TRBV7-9 TGTGCCAGCAGCTTATCGGGCGTCGGGCAGTTCTTC CASSLSGVGQFF
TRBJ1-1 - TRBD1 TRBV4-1 TGCGCCAGCAGCCAAGATGACAGGGGGCAGAGTGAAGCTTTCTTT CASSQDDRGQSEAFF
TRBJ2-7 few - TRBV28 TGTGCCAGCATCTCCGGGGTGGGCGAGCAGTACTTC CASISGVGEQYF
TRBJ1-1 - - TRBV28 TGTGCCAGCAGCTCAATCCAGGGTAGGCACACTGAAGCTTTCTTT CASSSIQGRHTEAFF
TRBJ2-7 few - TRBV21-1 TGTGCCAGCAGCAAAGGCTTGTCGCAGGGGGCTGGTTACGAGCAGTACTTC CASSKGLSQGAGYEQYF
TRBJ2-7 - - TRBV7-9 TGTGCCAGCAGCTACCAACTGGGCGAGCAGTACTTC CASSYQLGEQYF
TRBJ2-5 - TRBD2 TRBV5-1 TGCGCCAGCAGCTTAGAGTTCGGGGGAGGGCCTCAGACCCAGTACTTC CASSLEFGGGPQTQYF
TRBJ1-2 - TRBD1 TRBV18 TGTGCCAGCTCACCCTCGGACAGGAGGCGCTACACCTTC CASSPSDRRRYTF
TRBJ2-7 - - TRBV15 TGTGCCACCAGCAGAGACTCGATTGGATATTGGACCTACGAGCAGTACTTC CATSRDSIGYWTYEQYF
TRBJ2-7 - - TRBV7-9 TGTGCCAGCAGCTCCCCGGGACGAGGGGACGAGCAGTACTTC CASSSPGRGDEQYF
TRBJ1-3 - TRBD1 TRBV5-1 TGCGCCAGCAGCTTGACAGGGGGCCCCGCTGGAAACACCATATATTTT CASSLTGGPAGNTIYF
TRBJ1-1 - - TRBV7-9 TGTGCCAGCAGCCCGCGGGGCACTGAAGCTTTCTTT CASSPRGTEAFF
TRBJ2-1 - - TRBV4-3 TGCGCCAGCAGCCAAGATAGAGACGGTGAGCAGTTCTTC CASSQDRDGEQFF
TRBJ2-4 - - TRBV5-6 TGTGCCAGCAGCCCCGACAGGACCTTAGCCAAAAACATTCAGTACTTC CASSPDRTLAKNIQYF
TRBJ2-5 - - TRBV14 TGTGCCAGCAGCCAAGGGCCCCGTCAGTACTTC CASSQGPRQYF
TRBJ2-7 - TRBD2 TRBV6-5 TGTGCCAGCGGGCGGGGGGAGCAGTACTTC CASGRGEQYF
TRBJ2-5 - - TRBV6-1 TGTGCCACAACGGAGAGGGGAGACCAGTACTTC CATTERGDQYF
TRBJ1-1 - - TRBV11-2 TGTGCCAGCAGCTTTTTGACAGCTTTCACTGAAGCTTTCTTT CASSFLTAFTEAFF
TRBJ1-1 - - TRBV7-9 TGTGCCAGCAGCTTACCCTTCTCGAGGTCCCCCAAGGACACTGAAGCTTTCTTT CASSLPFSRSPKDTEAFF
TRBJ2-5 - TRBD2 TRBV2 TGTGCCAGCAGCCGGCGGGAGTTGGGGACCCAGTACTTC CASSRRELGTQYF
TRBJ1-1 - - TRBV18 TGTGCCAGCTCCCAATCCCAGGGAGCTGAAGCTTTCTTT CASSQSQGAEAFF
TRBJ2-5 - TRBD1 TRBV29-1 TGCAGCGTCGGACAGGGGGTGGGAGAGCAGTACTTC CSVGQGVGEQYF
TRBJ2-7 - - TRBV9 TGTGCCAGCAGCTCTGACAGCTCCTACGAGCAGTACTTC CASSSDSSYEQYF
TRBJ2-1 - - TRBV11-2 TGTGCCAGCAGCTTCTTCTATGAGCAGTTCTTC CASSFFYEQFF
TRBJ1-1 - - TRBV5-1 TGCGCCAGCAGCTTGGCTTTATTCTCTCCTGAAGCTTTCTTT CASSLALFSPEAFF
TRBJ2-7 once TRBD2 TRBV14 TGTGCCAGCAGCAAGGGACTAGCGGGAGGGGTAAACACCTACGAGCAGTACTTC CASSKGLAGGVNTYEQYF
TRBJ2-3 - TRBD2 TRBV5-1 TGCGCCAGCAGCTGGGGAGCGGGGAGCACAGATACGCAGTATTTT CASSWGAGSTDTQYF
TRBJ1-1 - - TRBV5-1 TGCGCCAGCAGCGTGAGGACAGTTTTGCGAACTGAAGCTTTCTTT CASSVRTVLRTEAFF
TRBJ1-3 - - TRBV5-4 TGTGCCAGCAGCTCCAGGAGACAGGATGGAAACACCATATATTTT CASSSRRQDGNTIYF
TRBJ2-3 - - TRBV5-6 TGTGCCAGCAGAAGAAGATACACAGATACGCAGTATTTT CASRRRYTDTQYF
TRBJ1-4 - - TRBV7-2 TGTGCCAGCAGCTTAGAATCGGGGGAAAAACTGTTTTTT CASSLESGEKLFF
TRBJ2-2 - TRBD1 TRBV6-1 TGTGCCAGCAGGAAGACAGGGGTCAACACCGGGGAGCTGTTTTTT CASRKTGVNTGELFF
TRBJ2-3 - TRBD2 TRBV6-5 TGTGCCAGCAGTCTCAGCGGGAGGGATACGCAGTATTTT CASSLSGRDTQYF
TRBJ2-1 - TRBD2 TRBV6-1 TGTGCCAGCAGTGAACGAAGAGGGACTAGCGGGAGGGCCGGCCTGTCCAATGAGCAGTTCTTC CASSERRGTSGRAGLSNEQFF
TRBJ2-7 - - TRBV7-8 TGTGCCAGCAGCGGAGGAGCTCTGGGCTCCTACGAGCAGTACTTC CASSGGALGSYEQYF
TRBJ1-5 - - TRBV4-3 TGCGCCACCCATATTCAGCCCCAGCATTTT CATHIQPQHF
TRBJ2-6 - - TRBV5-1 TGCGCCAGCAGCTTGGCCAAGGACTCTGGGGCCAACGTCCTGACTTTC CASSLAKDSGANVLTF
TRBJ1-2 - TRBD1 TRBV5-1 TGCGCCAGCAGCTCGGCGCCGGGACAGGGAGAGCGTGGCTACACCTTC CASSSAPGQGERGYTF
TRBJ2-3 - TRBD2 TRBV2 TGTGCCAGCAGTCTAGCGGGTGTTAGCACAGATACGCAGTATTTT CASSLAGVSTDTQYF
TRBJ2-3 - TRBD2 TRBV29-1 TGCAGCGTTGAAGTCTCCGGGACTAGTGCTGCAGATACGCAGTATTTT CSVEVSGTSAADTQYF
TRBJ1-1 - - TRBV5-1 TGCGCCAGCAGCTGGAATAGGGAAACTGAAGCTTTCTTT CASSWNRETEAFF